This TCR beta chain was documented in a study of EBV T-cell therapy then PD-1 blockade in nasopharyngeal carcinoma. This clone showed up just once. Its antigen is unknown. Per the germline V gene, CDR1 is ENHRY and CDR2 is SYGVKD. This CDR3 is 14 amino acids long. Trimming took 3 bases from V and 1 from J, leaving 8 bases between them. Treatment given: AdE1-LMPpoly-expanded autologous EBV-specific T-cell therapy followed by anti-PD-1 nivolumab. The protocol was immunoSEQ multiplex PCR, while the TCRdb copy is restricted to in-frame clones and leaves out a portion. The top ten clones hold 20% to 25% of a sample with tens of thousands of clones, 82% of them seen once.

The rearrangement links TRBV10-3 to TRBJ2-3; the D gene could be TRBD1 or TRBD2 (6 bases each). Specimen: CD8+ T cells from blood, collected at day -245 from a patient whose treatment included autologous EBV-specific T cells and nivolumab. The sequence was collected from a man between 40 and 49 years old with nasopharyngeal carcinoma. The CDR3 nucleotides read TGTGCCATCAGTGACGGGGGCGGCACAGATACGCAGTATTTT. This translates into CAISDGGGTDTQYF.